This T cell receptor beta chain was retrieved from a study of control samples from healthy donors and cancer patients. V dropped 7 bases and J dropped 0 bases, with 16 bases sitting between them. CDR3 size: 16 residues. Germline V gene data show CDR1 as SNHLY and CDR2 as FYNNEI. TCRdb's copy holds only in-frame clones and misses some; the assay was immunoSEQ multiplex PCR. The sample holds 110,000 or so clones; about 90% are singletons and the top ten take 40%. The chain joins TRBV2 to TRBJ1-3, with TRBD1 as a possible D gene (5 bases). This sequence was found in a man aged 50 or older in good health. Sequencing input: blood. This CDR3 is CASKLDSRNSGNTIYF. The CDR3 DNA reads as TGTGCCAGCAAATTAGACAGCAGAAACTCTGGAAACACCATATATTTT.